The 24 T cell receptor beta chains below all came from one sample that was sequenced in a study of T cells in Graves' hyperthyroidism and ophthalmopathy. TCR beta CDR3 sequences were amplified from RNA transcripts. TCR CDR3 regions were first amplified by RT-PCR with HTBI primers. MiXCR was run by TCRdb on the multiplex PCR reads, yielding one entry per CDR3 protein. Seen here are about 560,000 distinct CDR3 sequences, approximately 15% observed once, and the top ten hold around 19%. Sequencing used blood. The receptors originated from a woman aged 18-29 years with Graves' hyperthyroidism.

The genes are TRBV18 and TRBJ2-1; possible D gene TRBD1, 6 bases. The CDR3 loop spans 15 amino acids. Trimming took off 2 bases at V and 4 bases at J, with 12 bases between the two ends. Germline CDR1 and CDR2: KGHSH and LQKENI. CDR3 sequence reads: CASSPSGTYYNEQFF. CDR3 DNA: TGTGCCAGCTCACCATCCGGGACATATTACAATGAGCAGTTCTTC.

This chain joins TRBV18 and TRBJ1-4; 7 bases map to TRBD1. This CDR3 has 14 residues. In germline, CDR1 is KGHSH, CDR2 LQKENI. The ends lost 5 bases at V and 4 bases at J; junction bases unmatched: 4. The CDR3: CASSGRDSNEKLFF. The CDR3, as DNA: TGTGCCAGCTCAGGACGGGACAGTAATGAAAAACTGTTTTTT.

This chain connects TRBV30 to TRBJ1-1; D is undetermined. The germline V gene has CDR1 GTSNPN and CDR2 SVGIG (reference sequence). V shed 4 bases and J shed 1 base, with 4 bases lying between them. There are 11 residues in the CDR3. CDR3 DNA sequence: TGTGCCTGGACCAGGAACACTGAAGCTTTCTTT. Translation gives CAWTRNTEAFF.

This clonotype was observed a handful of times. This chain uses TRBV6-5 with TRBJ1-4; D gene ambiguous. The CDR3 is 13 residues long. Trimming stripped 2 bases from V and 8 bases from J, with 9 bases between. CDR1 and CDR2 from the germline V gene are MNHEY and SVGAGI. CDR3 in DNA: TGTGCCAGCAGTTACCTGACGAAAGAAAAACTGTTTTTT. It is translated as CASSYLTKEKLFF.

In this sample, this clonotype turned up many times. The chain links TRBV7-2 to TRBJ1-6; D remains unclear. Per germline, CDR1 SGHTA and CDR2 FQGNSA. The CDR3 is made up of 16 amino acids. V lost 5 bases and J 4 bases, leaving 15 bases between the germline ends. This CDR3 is CASSPKSTEYNSPLHF. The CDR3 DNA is TGTGCCAGCAGCCCAAAGAGCACGGAGTATAATTCACCCCTCCACTTT.

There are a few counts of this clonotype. CDR3 nucleotides: TGTGCCAGTAGACCCAAACTAGCGGGGGGCTACGAGCAGTACTTC. Amino acids: CASRPKLAGGYEQYF. The rearrangement links TRBV19 to TRBJ2-7, with 12 positions matching TRBD2. CDR3 length: 15 residues. J gave up 3 bases and V 6 bases, and 6 bases lay outside the gene matches. Germline CDR1 is LNHDA and CDR2 is SQIVND (reference sequence).

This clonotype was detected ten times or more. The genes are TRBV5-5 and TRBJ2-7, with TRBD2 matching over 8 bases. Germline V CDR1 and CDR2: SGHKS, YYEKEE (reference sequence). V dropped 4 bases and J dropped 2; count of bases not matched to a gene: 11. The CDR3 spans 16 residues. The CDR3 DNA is TGTGCCAGCAGCCAGGAACCGAGCGGGGGAGCCTACGAGCAGTACTTC. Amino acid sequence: CASSQEPSGGAYEQYF.

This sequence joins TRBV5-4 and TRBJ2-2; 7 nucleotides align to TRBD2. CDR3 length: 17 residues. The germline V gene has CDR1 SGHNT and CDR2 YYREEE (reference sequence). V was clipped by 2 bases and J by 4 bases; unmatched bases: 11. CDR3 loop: CASSFGGSYGSTGELFF. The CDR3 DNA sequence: TGTGCCAGCAGCTTCGGCGGGAGTTATGGTAGCACCGGGGAGCTGTTTTTT.

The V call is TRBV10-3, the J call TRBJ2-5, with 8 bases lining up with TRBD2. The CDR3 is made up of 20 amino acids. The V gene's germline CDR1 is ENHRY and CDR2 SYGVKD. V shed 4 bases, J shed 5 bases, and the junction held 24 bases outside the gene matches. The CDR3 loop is CAISGGKVVLAGPAGETQYF. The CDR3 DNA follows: TGTGCCATCAGTGGGGGAAAGGTTGTTTTAGCGGGACCGGCGGGGGAGACCCAGTACTTC.

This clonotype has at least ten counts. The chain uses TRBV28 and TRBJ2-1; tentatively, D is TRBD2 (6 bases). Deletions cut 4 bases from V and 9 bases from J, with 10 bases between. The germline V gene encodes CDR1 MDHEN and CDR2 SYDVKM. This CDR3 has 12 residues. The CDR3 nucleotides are TGTGCCAGCAGTTCATCCGGGGGTGAGCAGTTCTTC. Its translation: CASSSSGGEQFF.

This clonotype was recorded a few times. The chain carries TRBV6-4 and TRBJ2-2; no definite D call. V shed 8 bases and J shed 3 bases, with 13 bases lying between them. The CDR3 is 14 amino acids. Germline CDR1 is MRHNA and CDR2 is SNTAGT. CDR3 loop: CASRVYGDTGELFF. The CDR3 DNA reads TGTGCCAGCCGGGTCTATGGGGACACCGGGGAGCTGTTTTTT.

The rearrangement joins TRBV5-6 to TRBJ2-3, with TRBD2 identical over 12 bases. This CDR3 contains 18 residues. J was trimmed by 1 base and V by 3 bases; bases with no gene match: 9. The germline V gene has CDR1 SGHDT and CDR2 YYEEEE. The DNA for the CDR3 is TGTGCCAGCAGCTACGGGACTAGCGGGCAGGTTGGCACAGATACGCAGTATTTT. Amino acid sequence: CASSYGTSGQVGTDTQYF.

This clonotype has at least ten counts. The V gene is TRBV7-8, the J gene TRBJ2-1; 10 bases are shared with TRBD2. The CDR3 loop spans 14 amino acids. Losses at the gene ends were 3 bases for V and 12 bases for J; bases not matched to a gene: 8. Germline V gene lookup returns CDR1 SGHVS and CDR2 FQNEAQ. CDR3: CASSLVSGGLWQFF. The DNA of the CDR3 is TGTGCCAGCAGCTTGGTTAGCGGGGGGCTTTGGCAGTTCTTC.

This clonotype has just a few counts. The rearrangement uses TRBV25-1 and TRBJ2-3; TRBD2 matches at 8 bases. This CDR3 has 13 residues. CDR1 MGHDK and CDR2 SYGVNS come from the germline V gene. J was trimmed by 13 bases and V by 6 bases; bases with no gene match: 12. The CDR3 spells CASSLRPGLDEYF. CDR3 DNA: TGTGCCAGCAGCCTCAGACCGGGACTAGACGAGTATTTT.

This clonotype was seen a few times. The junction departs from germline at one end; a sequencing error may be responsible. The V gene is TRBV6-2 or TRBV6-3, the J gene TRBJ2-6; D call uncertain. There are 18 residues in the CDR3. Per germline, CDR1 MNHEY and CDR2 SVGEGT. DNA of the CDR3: TGTGCCGGCAGTTACTCTTGGACGGCGAATCTGGGGGCCAACGTCCTGACTTTC. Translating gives CAGSYSWTANLGANVLTF.

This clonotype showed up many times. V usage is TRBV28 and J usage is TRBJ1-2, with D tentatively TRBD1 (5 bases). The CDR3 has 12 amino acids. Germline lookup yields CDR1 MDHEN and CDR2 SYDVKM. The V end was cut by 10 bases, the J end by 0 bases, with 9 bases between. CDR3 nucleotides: TGTGCCACCCTGGACACTAACTATGGCTACACCTTC. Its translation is CATLDTNYGYTF.

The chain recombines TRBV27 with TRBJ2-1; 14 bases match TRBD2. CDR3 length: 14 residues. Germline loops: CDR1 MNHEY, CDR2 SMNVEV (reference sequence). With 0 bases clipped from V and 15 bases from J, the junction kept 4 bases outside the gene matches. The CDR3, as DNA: TGTGCCAGCAGTTTATCGACTAGCGGGGGGGCCCCGTTCTTC. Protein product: CASSLSTSGGAPFF.

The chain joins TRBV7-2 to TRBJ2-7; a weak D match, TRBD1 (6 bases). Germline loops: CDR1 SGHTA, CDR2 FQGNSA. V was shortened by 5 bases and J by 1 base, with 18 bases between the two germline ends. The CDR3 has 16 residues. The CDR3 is CASSQEVQGRSYEQYF. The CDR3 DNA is TGTGCCAGCAGCCAAGAGGTACAGGGAAGATCCTACGAGCAGTACTTC.

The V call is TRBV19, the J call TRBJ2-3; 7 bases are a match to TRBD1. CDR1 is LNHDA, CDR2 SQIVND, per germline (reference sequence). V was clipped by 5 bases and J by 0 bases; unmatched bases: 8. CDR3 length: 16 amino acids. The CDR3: CASSPGQAISTDTQYF. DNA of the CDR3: TGTGCCAGTAGTCCTGGACAGGCGATCAGCACAGATACGCAGTATTTT.

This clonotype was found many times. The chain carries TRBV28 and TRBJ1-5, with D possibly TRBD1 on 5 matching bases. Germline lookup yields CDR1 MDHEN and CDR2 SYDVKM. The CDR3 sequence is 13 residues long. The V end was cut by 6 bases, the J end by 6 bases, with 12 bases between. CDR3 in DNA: TGTGCCAGCAGCGGGACGCGGGGTCAGCCCCAGCATTTT. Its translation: CASSGTRGQPQHF. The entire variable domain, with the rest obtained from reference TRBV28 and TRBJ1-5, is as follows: DVKVTQSSRYLVKRTGEKVFLECVQDMDHENMFWYRQDPGLGLRLIYFSYDVKMKEKGDIPEGYSVSREKKERFSLILESASTNQTSMYLCASSGTRGQPQHFGDGTRLSIL.

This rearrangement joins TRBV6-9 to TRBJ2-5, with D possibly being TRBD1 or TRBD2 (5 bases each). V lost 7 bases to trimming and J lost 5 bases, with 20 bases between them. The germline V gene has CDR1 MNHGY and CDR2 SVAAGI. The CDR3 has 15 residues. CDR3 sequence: CASIKRGPEEETQYF. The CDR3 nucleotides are TGTGCCAGCATTAAGAGGGGCCCGGAGGAGGAGACCCAGTACTTC.

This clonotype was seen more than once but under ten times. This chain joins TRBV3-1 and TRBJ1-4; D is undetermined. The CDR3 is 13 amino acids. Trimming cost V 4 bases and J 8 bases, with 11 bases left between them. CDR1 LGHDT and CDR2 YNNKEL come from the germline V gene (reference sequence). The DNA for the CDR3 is TGTGCCAGCAGCCCGGAAGGGAGGGAAAAACTGTTTTTT. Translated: CASSPEGREKLFF.

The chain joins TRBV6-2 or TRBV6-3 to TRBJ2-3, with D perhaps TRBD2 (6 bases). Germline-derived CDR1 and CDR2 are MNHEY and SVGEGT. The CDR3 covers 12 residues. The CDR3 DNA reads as TGTCTTTCGTCGCGGGGCCTAGATACGCAGTATTTT. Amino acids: CLSSRGLDTQYF.

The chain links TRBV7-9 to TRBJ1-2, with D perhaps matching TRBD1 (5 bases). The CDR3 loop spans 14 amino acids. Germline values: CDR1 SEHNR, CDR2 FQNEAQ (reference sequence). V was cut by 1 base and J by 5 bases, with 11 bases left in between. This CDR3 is CASSLVGARYGYTF. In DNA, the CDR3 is TGTGCCAGCAGCTTAGTAGGGGCGCGATATGGCTACACCTTC.